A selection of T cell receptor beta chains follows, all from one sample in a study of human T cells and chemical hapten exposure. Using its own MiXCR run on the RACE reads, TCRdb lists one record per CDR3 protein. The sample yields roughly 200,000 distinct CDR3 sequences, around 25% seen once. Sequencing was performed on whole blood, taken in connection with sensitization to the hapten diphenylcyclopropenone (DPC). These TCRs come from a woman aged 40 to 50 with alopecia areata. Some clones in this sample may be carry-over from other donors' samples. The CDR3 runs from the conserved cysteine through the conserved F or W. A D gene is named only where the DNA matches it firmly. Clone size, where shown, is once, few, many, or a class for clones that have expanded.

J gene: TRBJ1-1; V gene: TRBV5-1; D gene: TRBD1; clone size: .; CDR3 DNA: TGCGCCAGCAGCTCGACAGGGTCTACTGAAGCTTTCTTT; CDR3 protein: CASSSTGSTEAFF
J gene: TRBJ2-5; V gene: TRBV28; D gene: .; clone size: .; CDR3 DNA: TGTGCCAGCACCGTGGACAGTTCCCAAGAGACCCAGTACTTC; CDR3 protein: CASTVDSSQETQYF
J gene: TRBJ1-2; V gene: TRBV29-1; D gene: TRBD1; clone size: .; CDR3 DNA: TGCAGCGTCGCCAGCCTCGGGACAGGCGGTGGCTACACCTTC; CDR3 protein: CSVASLGTGGGYTF
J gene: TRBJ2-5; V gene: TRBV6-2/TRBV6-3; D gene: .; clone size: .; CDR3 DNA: TGTGCCAGCAGTTATCTGCGAGAGACCCAGTACTTC; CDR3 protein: CASSYLRETQYF
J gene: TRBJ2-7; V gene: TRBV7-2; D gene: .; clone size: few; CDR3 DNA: TGTGCCAGCAGCCGAACTAGGGGAAGCTCCTACGAGCAGTACTTC; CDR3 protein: CASSRTRGSSYEQYF
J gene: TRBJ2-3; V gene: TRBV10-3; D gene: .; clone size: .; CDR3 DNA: TGTGCCATCAGAGCAGGGGCTTATACGCAGTATTTT; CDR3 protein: CAIRAGAYTQYF
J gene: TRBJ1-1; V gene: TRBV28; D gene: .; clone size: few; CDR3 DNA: TGTGCCAGCAGTTTTACTCGGACATCAACTAACACTGAAGCTTTCTTT; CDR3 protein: CASSFTRTSTNTEAFF
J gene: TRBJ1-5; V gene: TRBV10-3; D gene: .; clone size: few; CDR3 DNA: TGTGCCATCGCCAGGGAGAGCAGCAATCAGCCCCAGCATTTT; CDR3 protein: CAIARESSNQPQHF
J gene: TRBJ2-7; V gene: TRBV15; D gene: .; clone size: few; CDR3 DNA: TGTGCCACCAGCAGAGAGAGGTCCCACGAGCAGTACTTC; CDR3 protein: CATSRERSHEQYF
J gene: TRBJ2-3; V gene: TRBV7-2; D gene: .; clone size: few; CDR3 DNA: TGTGCCAGCAGCTCCCTAGTACTAGCCGATACGCAGTATTTT; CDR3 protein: CASSSLVLADTQYF
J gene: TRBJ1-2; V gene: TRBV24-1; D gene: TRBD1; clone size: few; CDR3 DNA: TGTGCCACCAGTGATCCCGGGACAGGGGGAGGCTATGGCTACACCTTC; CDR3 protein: CATSDPGTGGGYGYTF
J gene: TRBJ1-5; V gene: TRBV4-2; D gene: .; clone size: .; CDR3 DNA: TGTGCCAGCAGCCAGGACGGGTCTAATCAGCCCCAGCATTTT; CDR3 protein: CASSQDGSNQPQHF
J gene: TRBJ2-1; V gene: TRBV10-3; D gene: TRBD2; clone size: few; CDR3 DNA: TGTGCCATCAGTGAGCGGCTAGCGGGAGGGTTCCATGAGCAGTTCTTC; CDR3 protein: CAISERLAGGFHEQFF
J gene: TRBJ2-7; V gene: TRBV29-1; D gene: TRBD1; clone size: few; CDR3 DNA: TGCAGCGTTGAGGGGACAGCGAATACCTACGAGCAGTACTTC; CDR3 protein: CSVEGTANTYEQYF
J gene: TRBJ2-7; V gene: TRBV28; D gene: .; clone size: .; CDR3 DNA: TGTGCCAGCAGTTCGGGATCTTACTACGAGCAGTACTTC; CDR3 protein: CASSSGSYYEQYF
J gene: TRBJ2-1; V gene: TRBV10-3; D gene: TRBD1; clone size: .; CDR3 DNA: TGTGCCATCAGTGTCGACAGGGGAGACCAGTTCTTC; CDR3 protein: CAISVDRGDQFF
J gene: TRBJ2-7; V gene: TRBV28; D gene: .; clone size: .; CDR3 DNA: TGTGCCAGCAGTTCCCTTGGCGGATCCAAGTACGAGCAGTACTTC; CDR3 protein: CASSSLGGSKYEQYF
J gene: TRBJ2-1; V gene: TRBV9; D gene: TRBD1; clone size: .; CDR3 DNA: TGTGCCAGCAGCGTCCGGCCCACAGGGGATGAGCAGTTCTTC; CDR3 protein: CASSVRPTGDEQFF
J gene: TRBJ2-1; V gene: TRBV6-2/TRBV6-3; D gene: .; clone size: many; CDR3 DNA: TGTGCCAGCGAATCCAAGTTGAGCTCCTACAATGAGCAGTTCTTC; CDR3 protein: CASESKLSSYNEQFF
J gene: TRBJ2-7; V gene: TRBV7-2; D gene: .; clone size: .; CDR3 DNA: TGTGCCAGCAGCCCAGGGGGGGCAGGGGCCTACGAGCAGTACTTC; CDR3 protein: CASSPGGAGAYEQYF
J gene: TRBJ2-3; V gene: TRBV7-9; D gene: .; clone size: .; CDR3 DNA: TGTGCCAGCGAGGATTGGGGGGACTCGCAGTATTTT; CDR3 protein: CASEDWGDSQYF
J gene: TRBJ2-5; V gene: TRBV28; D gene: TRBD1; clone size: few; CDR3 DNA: TGTGCCAGCAGTTTCGGTGAGGGGGCTCGAGAGACCCAGTACTTC; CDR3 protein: CASSFGEGARETQYF
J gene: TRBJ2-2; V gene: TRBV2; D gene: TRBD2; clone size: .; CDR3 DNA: TGTGCCAGCAAATCCGGGACTACACTCACCGGGGAGCTGTTTTTT; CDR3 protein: CASKSGTTLTGELFF
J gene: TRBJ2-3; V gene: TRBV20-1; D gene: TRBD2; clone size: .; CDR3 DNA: TGCAGTGCTAAAAAGCGGGAGGGTTCGTCAGATACGCAGTATTTT; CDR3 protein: CSAKKREGSSDTQYF
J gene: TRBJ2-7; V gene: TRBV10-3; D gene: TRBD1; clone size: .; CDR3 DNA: TGTGCCATCAGTGAGGGGACAGGGACCGGGGGATTCGAGCAGTACTTC; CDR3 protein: CAISEGTGTGGFEQYF
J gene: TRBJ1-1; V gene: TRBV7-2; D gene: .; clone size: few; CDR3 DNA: TGTGCCAGCAGCTTATCCCTCCTGAACACTGAAGCTTTCTTT; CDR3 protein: CASSLSLLNTEAFF
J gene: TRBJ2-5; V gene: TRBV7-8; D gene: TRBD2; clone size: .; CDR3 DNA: TGTGCCAGCAGCTTAGGGGGACTAGCGGGGGTGAAGACGGCCCAGTACTTC; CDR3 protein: CASSLGGLAGVKTAQYF
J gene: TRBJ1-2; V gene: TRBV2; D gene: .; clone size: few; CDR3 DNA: TGTGCCAGCAGTGACTACGCCTATGGCTACACCTTC; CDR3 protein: CASSDYAYGYTF
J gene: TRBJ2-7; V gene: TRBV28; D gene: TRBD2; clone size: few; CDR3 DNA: TGTGCCAGCACCCTAGCGGGAGAACTCTACGAGCAGTACTTC; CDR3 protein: CASTLAGELYEQYF
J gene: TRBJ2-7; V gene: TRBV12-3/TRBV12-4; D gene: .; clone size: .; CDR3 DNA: TGTGCCAGCAGTTTAGAGCAGTACTACGAGCAGTACTTC; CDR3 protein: CASSLEQYYEQYF
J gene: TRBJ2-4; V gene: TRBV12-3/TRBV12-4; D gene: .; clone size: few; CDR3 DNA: TGTGCCAGCAGTTTAGGCCCGCGAAACATTCAGTACTTC; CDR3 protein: CASSLGPRNIQYF
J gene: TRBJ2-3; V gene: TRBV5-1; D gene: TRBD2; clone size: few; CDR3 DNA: TGCGCCAGCAGCAGACAAGCGGGAGTTGGCACAGATACGCAGTATTTT; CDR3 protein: CASSRQAGVGTDTQYF
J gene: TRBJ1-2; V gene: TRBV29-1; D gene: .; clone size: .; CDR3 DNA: TGCAGCGTTGAGGGTGGTACAGGCCAATATGGCTACACCTTC; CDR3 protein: CSVEGGTGQYGYTF
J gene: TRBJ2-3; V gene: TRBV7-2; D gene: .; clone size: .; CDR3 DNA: TGTGCCAGCAGCTTAGAAGTCTCGTTAGATACGCAGTATTTT; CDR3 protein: CASSLEVSLDTQYF
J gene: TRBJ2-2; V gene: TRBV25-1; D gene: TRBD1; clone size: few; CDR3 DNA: TGTGCCAGCAGTGTTACAGGGGAGACCGGGGAGCTGTTTTTT; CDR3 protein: CASSVTGETGELFF
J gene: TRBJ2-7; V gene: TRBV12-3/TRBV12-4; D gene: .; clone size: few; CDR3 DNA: TGTGCCAGCAGTACACAACTGGGGCAGGCCTTCTACGAGCAGTACTTC; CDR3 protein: CASSTQLGQAFYEQYF
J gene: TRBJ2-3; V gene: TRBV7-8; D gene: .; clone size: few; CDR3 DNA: TGTGCCAGCAGCTTCCAAGGTGCCACAGATACGCAGTATTTT; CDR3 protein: CASSFQGATDTQYF
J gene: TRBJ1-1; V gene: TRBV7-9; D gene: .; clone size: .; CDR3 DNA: TGTGCCAGCAGCTTAGGGGTGCAGGCCACTGAAGCTTTCTTT; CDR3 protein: CASSLGVQATEAFF
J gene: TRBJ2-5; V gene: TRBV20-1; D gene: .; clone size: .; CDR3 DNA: TGCAGTGCTAGAGATATGGGTCTTGGGCGGCAAGAGACCCAGTACTTC; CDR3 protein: CSARDMGLGRQETQYF
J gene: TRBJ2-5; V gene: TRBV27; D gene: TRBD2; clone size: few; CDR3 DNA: TGTGCCAGCAGTTTTAGCGGGAGGGCCGGGACCCAGTACTTC; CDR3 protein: CASSFSGRAGTQYF
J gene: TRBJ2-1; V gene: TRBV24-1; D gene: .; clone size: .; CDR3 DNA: TGTGCCACCAGTGATACCGCCGGGTTCAATGAGCAGTTCTTC; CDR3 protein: CATSDTAGFNEQFF
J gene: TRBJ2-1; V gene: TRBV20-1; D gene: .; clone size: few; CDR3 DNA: TGCAGTGCTAGCCCCGGCCCAGGGGCCTACAATGAGCAGTTCTTC; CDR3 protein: CSASPGPGAYNEQFF